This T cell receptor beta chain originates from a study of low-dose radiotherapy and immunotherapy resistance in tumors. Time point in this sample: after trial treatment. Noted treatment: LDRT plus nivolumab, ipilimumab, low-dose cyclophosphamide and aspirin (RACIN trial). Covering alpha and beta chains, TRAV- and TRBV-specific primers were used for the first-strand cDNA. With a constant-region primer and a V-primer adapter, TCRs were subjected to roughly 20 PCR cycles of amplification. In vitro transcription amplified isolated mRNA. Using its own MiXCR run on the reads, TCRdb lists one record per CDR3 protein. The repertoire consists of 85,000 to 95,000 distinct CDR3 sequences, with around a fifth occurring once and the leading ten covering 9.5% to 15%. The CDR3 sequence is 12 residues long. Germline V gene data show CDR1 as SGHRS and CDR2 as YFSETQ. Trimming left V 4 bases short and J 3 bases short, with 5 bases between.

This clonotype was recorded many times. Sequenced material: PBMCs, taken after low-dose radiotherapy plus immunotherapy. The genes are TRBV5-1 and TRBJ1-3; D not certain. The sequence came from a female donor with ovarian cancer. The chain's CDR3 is CASSADGNTIYF. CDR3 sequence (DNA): TGCGCCAGCAGCGCAGATGGAAACACCATATATTTT.